This T cell receptor (beta chain) was captured by sequencing in a study of shared clonotypes between healthy human individuals. Concerning this clone: The antigen remains undetermined.

Those who donated, Caucasian adults without exception, all lived in Nashville, Tennessee. From CD4+ cells came CD45RA+ naive and CD45RA-negative memory subsets. General study findings and limits: Read depth was anticipated to influence clonotype sharing among donors.

The germline V gene has CDR1 SNHLY and CDR2 FYNNEI. V lost 6 bases, J lost 10 bases, and 18 bases lay in between. The CDR3 contains 13 residues. Original analysis: ImmunoSEQ supplied junction-only sequences lacking quality scores, so filtering was different. Data came from immunoSEQ multiplex PCR; TCRdb stores just in-frame clones and leaves some out. D and trimming were read from the DNA, whereas the V and J calls and clone size are those reported in that table. The repertoire holds some 900,000 clones, with over 60% as singletons. Material for sequencing was memory CD4+ T cells sorted from blood. Subset in this sample: CD45RA-negative fraction. The origin of this receptor is a man between 18 and 29 years old in good health. The chain couples TRBV2 to TRBJ1-2; D is undetermined. CDR3 protein: CASRAPMPAPYTF. The CDR3, as DNA: TGTGCCAGCAGAGCACCGATGCCTGCCCCCTACACCTTC.